This T cell receptor (beta chain) derives from a study of blood T cell repertoires in COVID-19. The overall study: Some COVID-19 samples were acute and others convalescent; all came from the United States, Italy and Spain. Nucleic acid was either cDNA or gDNA, and it came from T cells, B-cell-depleted T cells, or PBMCs.

As handled by the study authors: Amplification of reference gene primers was used by the study to estimate nucleated cell counts. Sequencing was performed with immunoSEQ multiplex PCR; in TCRdb, only in-frame clones are kept and a portion is missing. V, J and clone size are taken as reported in that table, and D and trimming were inferred from the DNA itself. The sample includes roughly 26,000 clones, around 92% of them seen just once. V dropped 3 bases and J dropped 7 bases, with 9 bases sitting between them. The CDR3 covers 12 residues. This clonotype originated in a human donor in a cohort sampled during active COVID-19. This chain joins TRBV12-3 or TRBV12-4 and TRBJ1-2; TRBD1 might be the D (5 bases). What was sequenced was peripheral blood. CDR3 in DNA: TGTGCCAGCAGTTTGCGGGGCTCTGGCTACACCTTC. This encodes CASSLRGSGYTF.